The clone carrying this TCR beta chain has more than one count but fewer than ten. The protocol was immunoSEQ multiplex PCR, while the TCRdb copy is restricted to in-frame clones and leaves out a portion. This sample carries about 48,000 clones, about 86% of them seen once, and the ten largest clones take roughly 2.9%. The V gene lost 2 bases and the J gene lost 0 bases, with 14 bases spanning the gap. The CDR3 contains 17 residues. CDR1 is SGHAT, CDR2 FQNNGV, per germline. The source of the sample is a study of blood T cell repertoires in COVID-19. Overall study: Nucleic acid was either cDNA or gDNA, and it came from T cells, B-cell-depleted T cells, or PBMCs.

This clonotype was sampled from a woman aged 80 or older with acute or convalescent COVID-19. The chain is built from TRBV11-2 and TRBJ1-3, with TRBD1 as a possible D gene (5 bases). The specimen sequenced was peripheral blood. The CDR3 sequence is CASSLQPGLYSGNTIYF. The DNA for the CDR3 is TGTGCCAGCAGCTTACAGCCGGGACTGTACTCTGGAAACACCATATATTTT.